This T cell receptor (beta chain) was captured by sequencing in a study of blood T cells in healthy people across ages. Trimming pared 5 bases from V and 8 bases from J, leaving 6 bases between. Germline CDR1 is WSHSY and CDR2 is SAAADI. CDR3 size: 11 residues. A sample-barcoded 5' primer and a J-beta primer mix were used in a second PCR of roughly 7 to 11 cycles. MiXCR, applied by TCRdb to the 5' RACE reads, yields one record per CDR3 protein. The profile shows about 780,000 distinct CDR3 sequences, approximately 24% of them singletons. This clonotype has more than one count but fewer than ten. These same data were also listed under a study on T cells of mothers and their children.

The sample comprised blood. The chain joins TRBV10-2 to TRBJ1-4, with D unclear. The sequence was obtained from a boy between 5 and 17 years old in good health. The CDR3 is CASSWGEKLFF. In nucleotides, the CDR3 is TGCGCCAGCAGTTGGGGAGAAAAACTGTTTTTT.